Sequencing of this TCR beta chain was carried out in a study of post-analysis software for immune sequencing data. Regarding the study as a whole: Samples made in the same batch grouped tightly together by F measure. For normalized Chao1 diversity, multiple sclerosis patients scored significantly lower than controls did. Relative to controls, patients had about five TRBV segments at higher frequency, with TRBV5-6, TRBV5-1 and TRBV20-1 among these.

CDR1 is MDHEN, CDR2 SYDVKM, per germline. With 5 bases removed from V and 1 base from J, the gap between germline ends came to 15 bases. CDR3 length: 16 residues. At least ten counts were recorded for this clonotype. Its antigen is as yet unknown. TCR beta libraries were prepared from cDNA with unique molecular identifiers. Each batch of about 0.95 to 10 million T cells produced 500,000 to 550,000 cDNA molecules. TCRdb itself ran the PCR reads through MiXCR, one entry per CDR3 protein. The profile covers a few hundred thousand distinct CDR3 sequences, with 35% to 45% appearing a single time and 4% to 6% taken by the ten largest.

This clonotype originated in a girl between 10 and 17 years old with multiple sclerosis. Sequenced sample: blood. The rearrangement links TRBV28 to TRBJ2-4; possible D gene TRBD2, 5 bases. Here the CDR3 DNA reads TGTGCCAGCAGTCTGGTCCGGGGTGGGGCCAAAAACATTCAGTACTTC. Amino acids: CASSLVRGGAKNIQYF. Variable domain in full (rest from reference TRBV28 and TRBJ2-4): DVKVTQSSRYLVKRTGEKVFLECVQDMDHENMFWYRQDPGLGLRLIYFSYDVKMKEKGDIPEGYSVSREKKERFSLILESASTNQTSMYLCASSLVRGGAKNIQYFGAGTRLSVL.